This T cell receptor (beta chain) is from a study of shared clonotypes between healthy human individuals. Sequencing was performed with immunoSEQ multiplex PCR; in TCRdb, only in-frame clones are kept and a portion is missing. The data show about 520,000 clones, around 73% seen once. V lost 5 bases, J lost 1 base, and 8 bases stayed unmatched. CDR3 size: 15 residues. CDR1 is SGHAT, CDR2 FQNNGV, per germline. This receptor was obtained from a woman aged 40-49 years in good health. Some clones in this sample may be carry-over from other donors' samples. The source material was PBMCs. J is TRBJ2-7 and V is TRBV11-2; TRBD1 agrees at 7 bases. The CDR3 DNA follows: TGTGCCAGCAGCATCCGGGACAGTATGTCCTACGAGCAGTACTTC. This codes for CASSIRDSMSYEQYF.